These 21 T cell receptor beta chains originate from one sample sequenced in a study of OX40 agonist ivuxolimab in advanced cancers. The library came from the immunoSEQ multiplex PCR assay. TCRdb took this table from immuneACCESS and kept in-frame rearrangements with V and J called. Such tables lack part of the clones; where checked against another copy, unresolved V genes explain under half of the gap, and the rest is unexplained. This sample gives more than 50,000 clones in total; about 89% of them show up just once. The ten largest account for 15% to 20% of the sample. Here the sequenced sample was CD4+ or CD8+ T cells sorted from blood, taken in a trial of the OX40 agonist ivuxolimab. These receptors were obtained from an adult with an advanced solid tumor such as melanoma, head and neck, liver or kidney cancer.

This chain joins TRBV12-5 and TRBJ2-1; D may be TRBD2 (5 bases). V lost 7 bases, J lost 2 bases, and 9 bases lay in between. CDR3 length equals 13 residues. The V gene's germline CDR1 is LGHNT and CDR2 FRNRAP. As DNA, the CDR3 is TGTGCTAGTGCATCCGGGGCCTACAATGAGCAGTTCTTC. This sequence encodes CASASGAYNEQFF.

The rearrangement uses TRBV25-1 and TRBJ2-2; TRBD1 matches 7 bases. Looked up from germline, CDR1 is MGHDK and CDR2 is SYGVNS. V shed 6 bases, J shed 0 bases, and the junction held 4 bases outside the gene matches. CDR3 size: 15 residues. CDR3 coding DNA: TGTGCCAGCAGGGACGGACAGGCGAACACCGGGGAGCTGTTTTTT. Protein product: CASRDGQANTGELFF.

The chain links TRBV28 to TRBJ2-3; D is unclear. Trimming took off 7 bases at V and 8 bases at J, with 10 bases between the two ends. The length of the CDR3 is 11 residues. The germline V gene encodes CDR1 MDHEN and CDR2 SYDVKM. The CDR3 DNA sequence: TGTGCCAGCACCACTGAAGGTACGCAGTATTTT. This encodes CASTTEGTQYF.

The genes are TRBV13 and TRBJ2-5, with 8 bases aligning to TRBD1. The CDR3 contains 14 residues. V dropped 5 bases and J dropped 1; count of bases not matched to a gene: 3. Germline CDR1 PRHDT, CDR2 FYEKMQ (reference sequence). The CDR3 sequence: CASSTTGVQETQYF. The DNA of the CDR3 is TGTGCCAGCAGCACGACAGGGGTCCAAGAGACCCAGTACTTC.

This sequence joins TRBV2 and TRBJ2-7; 8 positions agree with TRBD1. Germline assignment: CDR1 SNHLY and CDR2 FYNNEI. The CDR3 consists of 14 residues. J lost 3 bases, V lost 8 bases, and 9 bases had no gene match. In DNA, the CDR3 is TGTGCCAGCGGGCCTTCGGACAGGGACTACGAGCAGTACTTC. Its translation: CASGPSDRDYEQYF.

The V gene is TRBV4-1, the J gene TRBJ1-5; 7 bases map to TRBD1. This CDR3 contains 16 residues. Germline assignment: CDR1 MGHRA and CDR2 YSYEKL. J lost 7 bases, V lost 1 base, and 10 bases had no gene match. CDR3 protein: CASSQGGTGAGQPQHF. CDR3 nucleotides: TGCGCCAGCAGCCAAGGAGGCACAGGGGCAGGGCAGCCCCAGCATTTT.

The gene calls are TRBV4-1 and TRBJ1-1, with D unclear. The CDR3 contains 14 residues. The germline CDR1 and CDR2 sequences are MGHRA and YSYEKL. V shed 5 bases and J shed 0 bases, with 10 bases lying between them. The CDR3 here is CASSGGPLNTEAFF. In nucleotides, the CDR3 is TGCGCCAGCAGCGGAGGGCCCTTGAACACTGAAGCTTTCTTT.

The rearrangement uses TRBV7-9 and TRBJ1-3; D perhaps matches TRBD1 (5 bases). The CDR3 is 14 residues long. The V end was cut by 1 base, the J end by 4 bases, with 8 bases between. Germline CDR1 reads SEHNR; CDR2 reads FQNEAQ (reference sequence). The CDR3 reads CASSLGGMGNTIYF. CDR3 in DNA: TGTGCCAGCAGCTTAGGGGGCATGGGAAACACCATATATTTT.

V is TRBV7-9 and J is TRBJ2-7; D not certain. V was cut by 0 bases and J by 2 bases, with 11 bases left in between. Germline CDR1 is SEHNR and CDR2 is FQNEAQ (reference sequence). CDR3 length equals 15 residues. The CDR3 nucleotides read TGTGCCAGCAGCTTAGCGGGTGACCTTCCCTACGAGCAGTACTTC. It specifies CASSLAGDLPYEQYF. The whole variable domain, remainder taken from reference TRBV7-9 and TRBJ2-7, is DTGVSQNPRHKITKRGQNVTFRCDPISEHNRLYWYRQTLGQGPEFLTYFQNEAQLEKSRLLSDRFSAERPKGSFSTLEIQRTEQGDSAMYLCASSLAGDLPYEQYFGPGTRLTVT.

The chain carries TRBV19 and TRBJ2-1, with TRBD2 matching 8 bases. J was trimmed by 3 bases and V by 7 bases; bases with no gene match: 14. The CDR3 runs 17 residues. Germline loops: CDR1 LNHDA, CDR2 SQIVND (reference sequence). CDR3 sequence (DNA): TGTGCCAGTACCCTGTGGTACGGGGGGGAGTTCTACAATGAGCAGTTCTTC. This encodes CASTLWYGGEFYNEQFF.

J is TRBJ2-1 and V is TRBV11-2, with 7 bases aligning to TRBD2. J lost 5 bases, V lost 1 base, and 8 bases had no gene match. CDR1 is SGHAT and CDR2 is FQNNGV in the germline V gene. CDR3 length: 16 residues. Here the CDR3 DNA reads TGTGCCAGCAGCTTAGGGGCGGGACTAACAAACAATGAGCAGTTCTTC. Translated, it gives CASSLGAGLTNNEQFF.

The rearrangement joins TRBV18 to TRBJ2-1, with D maybe TRBD1 (5 bases). Trimming left V 4 bases short and J 3 bases short, with 13 bases between. Germline values: CDR1 KGHSH, CDR2 LQKENI. The CDR3 totals 15 residues. The CDR3 DNA reads TGTGCCAGCTCACAAGACAGCTTGGACTACAATGAGCAGTTCTTC. Encoded protein: CASSQDSLDYNEQFF.

In nucleotides, the CDR3 is TGTGCCAGCAGCCGCGGGGGGACAGGGGGAGGCTACACCTTC. Its translation: CASSRGGTGGGYTF. V and J are TRBV7-6 and TRBJ1-2, with 11 bases aligning to TRBD1. Looked up from germline, CDR1 is SGHVS and CDR2 is FNYEAQ. The ends lost 5 bases at V and 8 bases at J; junction bases unmatched: 7. The CDR3 has 14 amino acids.

The chain couples TRBV27 to TRBJ2-1, with 16 bases identical to TRBD2. The CDR3 sequence is 18 residues long. With 2 bases clipped from V and 7 bases from J, the junction kept 8 bases outside the gene matches. Germline-derived CDR1 and CDR2 are MNHEY and SMNVEV (reference sequence). The CDR3 loop is CASSLGTSGGAPLNEQFF. CDR3 nucleotides: TGTGCCAGCAGTTTAGGGACTAGCGGGGGGGCCCCTTTGAATGAGCAGTTCTTC.

The chain links TRBV19 to TRBJ1-4; D not certain. The germline V gene encodes CDR1 LNHDA and CDR2 SQIVND (reference sequence). This CDR3 is built from 14 residues. Trimming took 3 bases from V and 4 from J, leaving 9 bases between them. In DNA form, the CDR3 reads TGTGCCAGTAGTATGGAGCCCGATAATGAAAAACTGTTTTTT. Translating gives CASSMEPDNEKLFF.

This clone was picked up one time. The CDR3 region is CASSLGSVYGYTF. DNA for the CDR3: TGTGCCAGCAGCTTAGGGTCTGTTTATGGCTACACCTTC. The gene calls are TRBV7-9 and TRBJ1-2; no definite D call. The CDR3 has 13 residues. In germline, CDR1 is SEHNR, CDR2 FQNEAQ (reference sequence). V was clipped by 1 base and J by 5 bases, with 8 bases between them.

V and J are TRBV7-8 and TRBJ2-4; possible D gene TRBD1, 5 bases. V was shortened by 0 bases and J by 3 bases, with 21 bases between the two germline ends. Per germline, CDR1 SGHVS and CDR2 FQNEAQ. The CDR3 extends over 19 amino acids. The CDR3 region is CASSLAEVAGLRVKNIQYF. The CDR3 bases are TGTGCCAGCAGCTTAGCGGAAGTGGCAGGGCTCCGAGTCAAAAACATTCAGTACTTC.

The V and J genes are TRBV11-2 and TRBJ1-4; the D is unclear. The CDR3 length is 17 residues. Germline V gene sequence: CDR1 SGHAT, CDR2 FQNNGV. With 5 bases removed from V and 2 bases from J, the gap between germline ends came to 18 bases. CDR3 sequence reads: CASSQDIRDSTNEKLFF. CDR3 sequence (DNA): TGTGCCAGCAGCCAAGATATTAGAGACTCCACTAATGAAAAACTGTTTTTT.

The gene calls are TRBV29-1 and TRBJ1-2; a weak D match, TRBD1 (5 bases). The CDR3 length is 12 residues. Trimming stripped 5 bases from V and 3 bases from J, with 10 bases between. Germline V gene lookup returns CDR1 SQVTM and CDR2 ANQGSEA. CDR3 region: CSVLGADYGYTF. DNA for the CDR3: TGCAGCGTTCTAGGGGCCGACTATGGCTACACCTTC.

The chain joins TRBV5-1 to TRBJ2-1; D perhaps matches TRBD1 (6 bases). The V end was cut by 0 bases, the J end by 5 bases, with 15 bases between. The CDR3 is made up of 16 amino acids. CDR1 is SGHRS and CDR2 is YFSETQ in the germline V gene. CDR3 protein: CASSLGSGQINNEQFF. CDR3 nucleotides: TGCGCCAGCAGCTTGGGATCTGGACAGATCAACAATGAGCAGTTCTTC. The whole variable domain, filled in from reference TRBV5-1 and TRBJ2-1, reads KAGVTQTPRYLIKTRGQQVTLSCSPISGHRSVSWYQQTPGQGLQFLFEYFSETQRNKGNFPGRFSGRQFSNSRSEMNVSTLELGDSALYLCASSLGSGQINNEQFFGPGTRLTVL.

The chain uses TRBV11-2 and TRBJ2-5; 8 bases are a match to TRBD1. This CDR3 has 13 residues. The V segment lost 6 bases and the J segment 5 bases; nucleotides outside the gene matches: 5. The germline gives CDR1 SGHAT, CDR2 FQNNGV. DNA for the CDR3: TGTGCCAGCAGGCAGGGGGCACGGGAGACCCAGTACTTC. Protein sequence: CASRQGARETQYF. The whole variable domain, remainder taken from reference TRBV11-2 and TRBJ2-5, is EAGVAQSPRYKIIEKRQSVAFWCNPISGHATLYWYQQILGQGPKLLIQFQNNGVVDDSQLPKDRFSAERLKGVDSTLKIQPAKLEDSAVYLCASRQGARETQYFGPGTRLLVL.